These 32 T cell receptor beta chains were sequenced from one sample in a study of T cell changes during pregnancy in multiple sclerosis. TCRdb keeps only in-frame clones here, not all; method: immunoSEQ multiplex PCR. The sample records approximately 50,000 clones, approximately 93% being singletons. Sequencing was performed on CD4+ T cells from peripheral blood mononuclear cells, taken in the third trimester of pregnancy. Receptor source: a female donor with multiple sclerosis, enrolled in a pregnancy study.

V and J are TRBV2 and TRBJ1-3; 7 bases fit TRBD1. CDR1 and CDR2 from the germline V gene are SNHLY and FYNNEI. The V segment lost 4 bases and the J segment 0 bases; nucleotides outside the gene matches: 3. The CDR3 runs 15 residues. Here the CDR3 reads CASSGTGYSGNTIYF. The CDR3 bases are TGTGCCAGCAGTGGGACAGGCTACTCTGGAAACACCATATATTTT.

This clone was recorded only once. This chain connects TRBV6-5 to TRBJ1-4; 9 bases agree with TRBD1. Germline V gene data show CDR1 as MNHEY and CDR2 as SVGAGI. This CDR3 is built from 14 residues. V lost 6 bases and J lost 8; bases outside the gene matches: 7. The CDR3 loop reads CASSPTGGREKLFF. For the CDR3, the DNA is TGTGCCAGCAGCCCTACAGGGGGCAGGGAAAAACTGTTTTTT.

The CDR3 region is CASSQESGVRRNQYF. Written as DNA, the CDR3 is TGCGCCAGCAGCCAAGAATCGGGAGTGAGACGAAACCAGTACTTC. The rearrangement joins TRBV4-1 to TRBJ2-5, with D maybe TRBD2 (6 bases). CDR3 length equals 15 residues. Trimming stripped 0 bases from V and 10 bases from J, with 18 bases between. Germline V gene sequence: CDR1 MGHRA, CDR2 YSYEKL.

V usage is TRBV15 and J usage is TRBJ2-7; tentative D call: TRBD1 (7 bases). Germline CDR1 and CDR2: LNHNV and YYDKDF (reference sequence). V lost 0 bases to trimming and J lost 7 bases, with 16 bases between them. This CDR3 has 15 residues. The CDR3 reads CATSRDLKGAGEQYF. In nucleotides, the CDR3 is TGTGCCACCAGCAGAGATCTCAAGGGGGCGGGGGAGCAGTACTTC. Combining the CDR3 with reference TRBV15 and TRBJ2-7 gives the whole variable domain DAMVIQNPRYQVTQFGKPVTLSCSQTLNHNVMYWYQQKSSQAPKLLFHYYDKDFNNEADTPDNFQSRRPNTSFCFLDIRSPGLGDTAMYLCATSRDLKGAGEQYFGPGTRLTVT.

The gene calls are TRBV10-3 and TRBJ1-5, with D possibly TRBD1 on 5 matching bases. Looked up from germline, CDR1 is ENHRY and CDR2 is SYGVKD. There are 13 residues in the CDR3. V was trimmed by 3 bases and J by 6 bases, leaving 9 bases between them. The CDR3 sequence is CAISDREGQPQHF. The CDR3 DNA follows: TGTGCCATCAGTGACAGGGAAGGTCAGCCCCAGCATTTT.

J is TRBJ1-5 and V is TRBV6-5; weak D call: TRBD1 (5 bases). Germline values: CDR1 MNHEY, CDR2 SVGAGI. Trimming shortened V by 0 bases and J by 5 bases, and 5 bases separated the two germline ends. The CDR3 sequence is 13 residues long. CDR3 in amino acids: CASSYSGDQPQHF. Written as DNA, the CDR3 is TGTGCCAGCAGTTACTCAGGGGATCAGCCCCAGCATTTT.

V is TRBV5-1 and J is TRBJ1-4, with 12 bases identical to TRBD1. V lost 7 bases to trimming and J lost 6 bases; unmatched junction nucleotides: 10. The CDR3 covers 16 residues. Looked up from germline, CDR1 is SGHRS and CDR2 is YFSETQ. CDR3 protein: CASHAGQGARYEKLFF. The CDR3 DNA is TGCGCCAGCCATGCGGGACAGGGGGCGCGATATGAAAAACTGTTTTTT.

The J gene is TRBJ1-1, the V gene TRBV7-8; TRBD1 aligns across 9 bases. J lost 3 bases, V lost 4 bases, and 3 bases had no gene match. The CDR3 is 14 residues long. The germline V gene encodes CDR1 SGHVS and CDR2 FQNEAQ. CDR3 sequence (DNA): TGTGCCAGCAGCTCCAGGACAGGGGACACTGAAGCTTTCTTT. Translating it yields CASSSRTGDTEAFF.

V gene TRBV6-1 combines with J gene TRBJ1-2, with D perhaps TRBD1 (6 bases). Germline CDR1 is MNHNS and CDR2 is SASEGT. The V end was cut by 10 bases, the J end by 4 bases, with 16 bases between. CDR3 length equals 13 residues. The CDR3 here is CATLRGGLYGYTF. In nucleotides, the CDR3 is TGTGCCACCTTAAGGGGGGGGCTCTATGGCTACACCTTC.

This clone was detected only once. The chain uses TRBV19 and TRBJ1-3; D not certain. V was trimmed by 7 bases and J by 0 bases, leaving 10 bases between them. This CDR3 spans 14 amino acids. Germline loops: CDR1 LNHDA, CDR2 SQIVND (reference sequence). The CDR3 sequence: CASMSLHSGNTIYF. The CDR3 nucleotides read TGTGCCAGTATGAGCTTGCACTCTGGAAACACCATATATTTT.

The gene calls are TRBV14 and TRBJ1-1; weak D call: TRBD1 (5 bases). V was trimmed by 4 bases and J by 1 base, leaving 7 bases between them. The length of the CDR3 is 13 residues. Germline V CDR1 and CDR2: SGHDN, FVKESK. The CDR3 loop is CASSPGGNTEAFF. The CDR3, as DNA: TGTGCCAGCAGCCCGGGGGGGAACACTGAAGCTTTCTTT.

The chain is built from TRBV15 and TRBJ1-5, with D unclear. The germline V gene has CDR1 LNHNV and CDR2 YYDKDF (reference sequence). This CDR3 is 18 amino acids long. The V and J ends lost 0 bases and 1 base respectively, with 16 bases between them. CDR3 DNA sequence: TGTGCCACCAGCAGAGATGTGGGCCCGGCGGGGAGCAATCAGCCCCAGCATTTT. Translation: CATSRDVGPAGSNQPQHF.

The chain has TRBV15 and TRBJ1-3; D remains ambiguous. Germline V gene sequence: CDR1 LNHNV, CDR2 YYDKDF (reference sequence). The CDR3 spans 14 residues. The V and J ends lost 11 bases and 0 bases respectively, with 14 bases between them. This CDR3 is CAAGGGVSGNTIYF. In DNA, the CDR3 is TGTGCCGCGGGCGGCGGAGTCTCTGGAAACACCATATATTTT.

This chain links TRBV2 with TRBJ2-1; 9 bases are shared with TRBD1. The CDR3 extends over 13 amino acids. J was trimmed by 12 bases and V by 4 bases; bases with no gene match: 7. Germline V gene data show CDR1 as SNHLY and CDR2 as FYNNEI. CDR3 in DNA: TGTGCCAGCAGTGCGTCCCGGGACAGGGTGCAGTTCTTC. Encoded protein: CASSASRDRVQFF.

The CDR3 coding sequence is TGTGCCAGCAGCCAGGGGGCGCGGGTCACTGAAGCTTTCTTT. Residues: CASSQGARVTEAFF. The chain links TRBV6-5 to TRBJ1-1; 8 positions match TRBD1. The germline CDR1 and CDR2 sequences are MNHEY and SVGAGI. V shed 6 bases, J shed 4 bases, and the junction held 7 bases outside the gene matches. This CDR3 has 14 amino acids.

The CDR3 DNA reads TGTGCCACCTCCCCTCGGGGGGGAGACGGCAATGAGCAGTTCTTC. Translation gives CATSPRGGDGNEQFF. The genes are TRBV15 and TRBJ2-1, with 8 bases that match TRBD2. With 8 bases clipped from V and 6 bases from J, the junction kept 12 bases outside the gene matches. Germline V gives CDR1 LNHNV, CDR2 YYDKDF (reference sequence). This CDR3 has 15 residues.

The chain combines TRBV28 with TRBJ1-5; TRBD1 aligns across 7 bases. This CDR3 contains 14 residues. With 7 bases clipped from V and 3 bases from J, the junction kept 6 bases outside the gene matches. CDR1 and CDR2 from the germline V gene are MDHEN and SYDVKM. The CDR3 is CASTKGGPNQPQHF. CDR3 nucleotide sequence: TGTGCCAGCACCAAAGGGGGCCCCAATCAGCCCCAGCATTTT.

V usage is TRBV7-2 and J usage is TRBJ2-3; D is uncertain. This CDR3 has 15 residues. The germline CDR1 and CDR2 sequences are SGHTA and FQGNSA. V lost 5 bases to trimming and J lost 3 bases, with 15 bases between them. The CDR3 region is CASSRTGFWTDTQYF. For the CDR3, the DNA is TGTGCCAGCAGCCGAACCGGTTTTTGGACAGATACGCAGTATTTT.

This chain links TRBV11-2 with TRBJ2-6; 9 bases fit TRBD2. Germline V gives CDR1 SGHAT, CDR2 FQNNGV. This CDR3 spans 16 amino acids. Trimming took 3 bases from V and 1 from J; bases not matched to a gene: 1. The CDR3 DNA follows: TGTGCCAGCAGCTTGCTAGCGGGGTCTGGGGCCAACGTCCTGACTTTC. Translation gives CASSLLAGSGANVLTF.

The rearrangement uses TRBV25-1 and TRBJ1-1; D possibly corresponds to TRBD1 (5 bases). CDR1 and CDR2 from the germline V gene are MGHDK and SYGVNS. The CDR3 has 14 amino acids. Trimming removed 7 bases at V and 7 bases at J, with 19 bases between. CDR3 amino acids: CASIPRGGLGEAFF. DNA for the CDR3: TGTGCCAGCATCCCAAGGGGAGGGCTCGGTGAAGCTTTCTTT. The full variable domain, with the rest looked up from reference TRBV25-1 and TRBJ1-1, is EADIYQTPRYLVIGTGKKITLECSQTMGHDKMYWYQQDPGMELHLIHYSYGVNSTEKGDLSSESTVSRIRTEHFPLTLESARPSHTSQYLCASIPRGGLGEAFFGQGTRLTVV.

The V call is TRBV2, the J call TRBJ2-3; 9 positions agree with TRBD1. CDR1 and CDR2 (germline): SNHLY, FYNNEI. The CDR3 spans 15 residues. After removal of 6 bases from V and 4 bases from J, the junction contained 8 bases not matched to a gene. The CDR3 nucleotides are TGTGCCAGCAGGGCTACAGGGGGCAGCGCAGATACGCAGTATTTT. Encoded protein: CASRATGGSADTQYF.

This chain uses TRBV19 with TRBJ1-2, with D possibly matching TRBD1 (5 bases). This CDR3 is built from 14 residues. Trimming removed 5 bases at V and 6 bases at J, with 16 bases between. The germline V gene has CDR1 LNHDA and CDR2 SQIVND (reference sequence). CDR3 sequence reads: CASSAPGQGNGYTF. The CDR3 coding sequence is TGTGCCAGTAGTGCCCCCGGGCAGGGAAATGGCTACACCTTC.

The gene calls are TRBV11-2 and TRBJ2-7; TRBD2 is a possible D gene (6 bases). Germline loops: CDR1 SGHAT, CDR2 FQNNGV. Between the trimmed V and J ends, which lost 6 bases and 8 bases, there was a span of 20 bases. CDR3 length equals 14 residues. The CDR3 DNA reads TGTGCCAGCAGGCGATTAGACGGGACTTTACAGCAGTACTTC. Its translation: CASRRLDGTLQQYF. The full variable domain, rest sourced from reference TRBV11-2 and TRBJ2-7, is EAGVAQSPRYKIIEKRQSVAFWCNPISGHATLYWYQQILGQGPKLLIQFQNNGVVDDSQLPKDRFSAERLKGVDSTLKIQPAKLEDSAVYLCASRRLDGTLQQYFGPGTRLTVT.

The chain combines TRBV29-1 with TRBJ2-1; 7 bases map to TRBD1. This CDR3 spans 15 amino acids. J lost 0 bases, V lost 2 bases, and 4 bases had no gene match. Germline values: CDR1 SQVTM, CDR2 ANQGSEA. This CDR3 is CSVEKGQSSYNEQFF. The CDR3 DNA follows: TGCAGCGTTGAAAAGGGACAGAGCTCCTACAATGAGCAGTTCTTC.

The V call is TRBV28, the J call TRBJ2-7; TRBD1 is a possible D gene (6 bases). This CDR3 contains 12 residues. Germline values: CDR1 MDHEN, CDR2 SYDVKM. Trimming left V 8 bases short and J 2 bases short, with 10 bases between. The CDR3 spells CASRDTPYEQYF. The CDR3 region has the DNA TGTGCCAGCCGGGACACTCCCTACGAGCAGTACTTC. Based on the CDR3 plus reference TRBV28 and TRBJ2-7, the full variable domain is DVKVTQSSRYLVKRTGEKVFLECVQDMDHENMFWYRQDPGLGLRLIYFSYDVKMKEKGDIPEGYSVSREKKERFSLILESASTNQTSMYLCASRDTPYEQYFGPGTRLTVT.

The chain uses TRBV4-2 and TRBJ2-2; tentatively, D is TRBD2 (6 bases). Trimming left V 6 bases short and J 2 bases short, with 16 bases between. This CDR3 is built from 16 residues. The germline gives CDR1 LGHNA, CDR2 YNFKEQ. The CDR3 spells CASREGSGTNTGELFF. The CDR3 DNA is TGTGCCAGCAGGGAGGGTAGTGGGACTAACACCGGGGAGCTGTTTTTT.

CDR3 coding DNA: TGTGCCAGCAGCCCTATAGCGGGAGGGCCTTACAATGAGCAGTTCTTC. This translates into CASSPIAGGPYNEQFF. The chain joins TRBV7-3 to TRBJ2-1, with 11 positions matching TRBD2. The germline CDR1 and CDR2 sequences are SGHTA and FQGTGA. CDR3 length equals 16 residues. The V and J ends lost 5 bases and 4 bases, in that order; junction bases with no gene match: 7. The full variable domain, in which reference TRBV7-3 and TRBJ2-1 provide the parts outside the CDR3, is GAGVSQTPSNKVTEKGKYVELRCDPISGHTALYWYRQSLGQGPEFLIYFQGTGAADDSGLPNDRFFAVRPEGSVSTLKIQRTERGDSAVYLCASSPIAGGPYNEQFFGPGTRLTVL.

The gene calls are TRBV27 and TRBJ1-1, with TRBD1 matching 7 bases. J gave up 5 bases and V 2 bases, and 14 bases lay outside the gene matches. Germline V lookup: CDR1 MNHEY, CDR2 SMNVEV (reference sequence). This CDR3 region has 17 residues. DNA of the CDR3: TGTGCCAGCAGTTTACGCCACAGGGGTCCAGTGGTTACTGAAGCTTTCTTT. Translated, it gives CASSLRHRGPVVTEAFF.

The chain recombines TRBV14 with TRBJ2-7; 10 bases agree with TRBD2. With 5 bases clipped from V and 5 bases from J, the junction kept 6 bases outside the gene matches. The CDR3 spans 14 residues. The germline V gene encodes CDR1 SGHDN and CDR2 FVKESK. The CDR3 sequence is CASSYLAGVDEQYF. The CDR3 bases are TGTGCCAGCAGCTATCTAGCGGGAGTAGACGAGCAGTACTTC.

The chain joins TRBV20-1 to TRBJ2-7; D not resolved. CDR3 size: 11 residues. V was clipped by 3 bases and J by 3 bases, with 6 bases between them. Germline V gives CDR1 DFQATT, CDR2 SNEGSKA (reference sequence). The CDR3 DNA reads TGCAGTGCTAGGAAACTCTACGAGCAGTACTTC. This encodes CSARKLYEQYF.

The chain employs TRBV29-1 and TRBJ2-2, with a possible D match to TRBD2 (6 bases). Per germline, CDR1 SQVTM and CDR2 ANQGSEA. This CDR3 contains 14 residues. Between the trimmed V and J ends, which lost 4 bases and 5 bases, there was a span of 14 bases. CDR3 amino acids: CSVGGVRGTGELFF. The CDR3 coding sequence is TGCAGCGTTGGGGGGGTGAGAGGGACCGGGGAGCTGTTTTTT.

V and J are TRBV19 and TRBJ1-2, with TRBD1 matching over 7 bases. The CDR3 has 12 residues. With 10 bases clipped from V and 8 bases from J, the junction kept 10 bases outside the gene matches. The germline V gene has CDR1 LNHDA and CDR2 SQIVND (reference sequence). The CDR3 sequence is CATRDSHPGYTF. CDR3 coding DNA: TGTGCCACCAGGGACAGCCACCCCGGCTACACCTTC.